This record concerns one T cell receptor beta chain sequence. The antigen is unknown. This specimen belongs to a study of shared clonotypes between healthy human individuals. The naive CD8 subset, CD45RO-negative cells positively selected for CCR7, excluded terminally differentiated effector memory CD45RA+ cells. This CDR3 contains 15 residues. V dropped 1 base and J dropped 0 bases, with 9 bases sitting between them. Germline loops: CDR1 SGHVS, CDR2 FQNEAQ. Deep level was the assay's run setting. How the authors handled the data: Owing to the provision of junction-only sequences devoid of quality scores by immunoSEQ, filtering differed. Profiled with immunoSEQ multiplex PCR; TCRdb holds only in-frame clones, not every one. That table furnishes V, J and clone size, whereas the DNA furnished D and trimming. The table has hundreds of thousands of clones, 95% to 97% seen once. Overall study results and limits: Clonotypes that were shared across a handful of donors made up around 5% of naive CD4 clonotypes. Having only a few donors restricted how much genetic and exposure-history diversity was captured.

The TCR was taken from a woman aged 25-40 years in good health. The chain carries TRBV7-8 and TRBJ1-1; no firm D call. The sample was naive CD8+ T cells sorted from blood. This CDR3 reads CASSLVEGMNTEAFF. The CDR3 region has the DNA TGTGCCAGCAGCTTAGTTGAGGGAATGAACACTGAAGCTTTCTTT.